Listed here are 22 T cell receptor beta chains from one sample, sequenced in a study of blood T cell repertoires in COVID-19. Using immunoSEQ multiplex PCR, the repertoire was profiled, and TCRdb retains in-frame clones only, with some absent. The data show roughly 250,000 clones, about 87% seen once. Source material: peripheral blood. Source of these receptors: a woman in her 40s with acute or convalescent COVID-19.

The chain joins TRBV5-1 to TRBJ1-1; 7 nucleotides line up with TRBD1. Germline V gives CDR1 SGHRS, CDR2 YFSETQ. This CDR3 spans 14 amino acids. With V trimmed by 2 bases and J by 5 bases, 6 bases remained unmatched. The CDR3: CASSFGDRGTEAFF. The CDR3 DNA reads as TGCGCCAGCAGCTTTGGGGACAGAGGAACTGAAGCTTTCTTT.

This clone was detected only once. The chain links TRBV5-4 to TRBJ1-5; D gene ambiguous. The CDR3 spans 14 residues. Deletions cut 0 bases from V and 4 bases from J, with 8 bases between. The V gene's germline CDR1 is SGHNT and CDR2 YYREEE (reference sequence). CDR3 nucleotides: TGTGCCAGCAGCTTGGCAGGTGTTAATCAGCCCCAGCATTTT. Its protein is CASSLAGVNQPQHF.

The chain links TRBV10-3 to TRBJ1-1; 8 nucleotides align to TRBD1. With 3 bases clipped from V and 1 base from J, the junction kept 4 bases outside the gene matches. The CDR3 runs 15 residues. The germline V gene encodes CDR1 ENHRY and CDR2 SYGVKD. CDR3 DNA sequence: TGTGCCATCAGTGAATTACAGGGGGAGAACACTGAAGCTTTCTTT. This codes for CAISELQGENTEAFF.

The V gene is TRBV4-1, the J gene TRBJ1-1, with D possibly being TRBD1 (5 bases). Germline CDR1 MGHRA, CDR2 YSYEKL. This CDR3 has 16 residues. Trimming cost V 3 bases and J 1 base, with 15 bases left between them. In DNA form, the CDR3 reads TGCGCCAGCAGCCATCTCTTCAGGGTAGAGAACACTGAAGCTTTCTTT. It codes for CASSHLFRVENTEAFF.

The J gene is TRBJ1-2, the V gene TRBV24-1; 11 nucleotides line up with TRBD1. Germline CDR1 is KGHDR and CDR2 is SFDVKD. V trimming: 3 bases; J trimming: 6 bases; junction bases outside the gene matches: 11. This CDR3 contains 17 residues. The CDR3 DNA is TGTGCCACCAGTGATGGTGGGGGACAGGGGGAAATCGATGGCTACACCTTC. Amino acid sequence: CATSDGGGQGEIDGYTF.

This chain links TRBV11-2 with TRBJ2-1; TRBD2 agrees at 8 bases. CDR3 length: 14 amino acids. Germline CDR1 is SGHAT and CDR2 is FQNNGV. With 1 base clipped from V and 9 bases from J, the junction kept 5 bases outside the gene matches. CDR3 protein: CASSLVGLEGEQFF. CDR3 DNA sequence: TGTGCCAGCAGCTTAGTGGGACTAGAGGGTGAGCAGTTCTTC.

The chain links TRBV19 to TRBJ1-3; 8 nucleotides line up with TRBD1. The CDR3 sequence is 13 residues long. Germline CDR1 LNHDA, CDR2 SQIVND (reference sequence). V dropped 7 bases and J dropped 4; count of bases not matched to a gene: 3. CDR3 amino acids: CASTRTGGNTIYF. The CDR3 nucleotides read TGTGCCAGTACCAGGACAGGGGGAAACACCATATATTTT.

The V and J genes are TRBV2 and TRBJ2-5; 11 positions agree with TRBD2. This CDR3 has 16 amino acids. The V gene end was trimmed by 8 bases and the J gene end by 1 base; junction bases not matched to a gene: 9. Germline V gives CDR1 SNHLY, CDR2 FYNNEI. The CDR3 DNA is TGTGCCAGCGCCTTATCCGGGACTAGCGGCCAAGAGACCCAGTACTTC. It encodes CASALSGTSGQETQYF. The whole variable domain, filled in from reference TRBV2 and TRBJ2-5, reads EPEVTQTPSHQVTQMGQEVILRCVPISNHLYFYWYRQILGQKVEFLVSFYNNEISEKSEIFDDQFSVERPDGSNFTLKIRSTKLEDSAMYFCASALSGTSGQETQYFGPGTRLLVL.

The rearrangement joins TRBV6-5 to TRBJ1-6; the D is unclear. This CDR3 is built from 14 residues. CDR1 is MNHEY and CDR2 is SVGAGI in the germline V gene. V lost 5 bases and J lost 6, with 11 bases in between. This CDR3 is CASSRGEGNSPLHF. CDR3 sequence (DNA): TGTGCCAGCAGTCGCGGAGAGGGTAATTCACCCCTCCACTTT.

This clone was recorded only once. The rearrangement links TRBV19 to TRBJ1-2, with TRBD1 as a possible D gene (6 bases). With 2 bases removed from V and 0 bases from J, the gap between germline ends came to 13 bases. This CDR3 contains 16 residues. Germline V gene sequence: CDR1 LNHDA, CDR2 SQIVND (reference sequence). The CDR3 DNA reads as TGTGCCAGTAGTATACCCGCAGGGGCCGCTAACTATGGCTACACCTTC. This codes for CASSIPAGAANYGYTF.

The chain couples TRBV6-5 to TRBJ1-2, with TRBD1 identical over 9 bases. Germline lookup yields CDR1 MNHEY and CDR2 SVGAGI. Losses at the gene ends were 6 bases for V and 6 bases for J; bases not matched to a gene: 11. This CDR3 contains 15 residues. The CDR3, as DNA: TGTGCCAGCAGCCGTCCCGGGACAGGGATTAATGGCTACACCTTC. This codes for CASSRPGTGINGYTF.

CDR3 sequence (DNA): TGTGCCAGCCGGACTACCAACACTGAAGCTTTCTTT. Translated, it gives CASRTTNTEAFF. The gene calls are TRBV12-3 or TRBV12-4 and TRBJ1-1; D remains unclear. V lost 8 bases and J 2 bases, leaving 9 bases between the germline ends. The CDR3 spans 12 residues.

The chain uses TRBV5-1 and TRBJ2-3; 8 nucleotides agree with TRBD2. Germline V gene sequence: CDR1 SGHRS, CDR2 YFSETQ. The CDR3 contains 18 residues. The V and J ends lost 0 bases and 4 bases, in that order; junction bases with no gene match: 13. For the CDR3, the DNA is TGCGCCAGCAGCTTGGTTGAGGAGCGGGGGTACGATTCAGATACGCAGTATTTT. Protein sequence: CASSLVEERGYDSDTQYF.

The V and J genes are TRBV6-2 or TRBV6-3 and TRBJ1-2, with 7 bases that match TRBD1. The CDR3 runs 16 residues. Germline loops: CDR1 MNHEY, CDR2 SVGEGT. J was trimmed by 2 bases and V by 5 bases; bases with no gene match: 11. As DNA, the CDR3 is TGTGCCAGCAGTCTTACTTTTTTGGGACAGAACTATGGCTACACCTTC. It yields the protein CASSLTFLGQNYGYTF.

The rearrangement joins TRBV27 to TRBJ1-2, with D unclear. Trimming removed 6 bases from V and 4 bases from J, with 12 bases in between. Per the germline V gene, CDR1 is MNHEY and CDR2 is SMNVEV (reference sequence). The CDR3 loop spans 13 amino acids. The CDR3 is CASRGGPAYGYTF. CDR3 DNA: TGTGCCAGCAGGGGAGGGCCGGCCTATGGCTACACCTTC.

The chain carries TRBV19 and TRBJ2-3; D uncertain. The V gene's germline CDR1 is LNHDA and CDR2 SQIVND (reference sequence). The CDR3 is 15 amino acids. V was clipped by 4 bases and J by 2 bases, with 13 bases between them. CDR3 region: CASSTVLPITDTQYF. CDR3 sequence (DNA): TGTGCCAGTAGTACGGTGCTCCCGATCACAGATACGCAGTATTTT.

V gene TRBV12-5 combines with J gene TRBJ1-3; no clear D gene. The germline gives CDR1 LGHNT, CDR2 FRNRAP. V lost 0 bases, J lost 0 bases, and 15 bases lay in between. The CDR3 spans 18 residues. The CDR3 region is CASGLVPGWAASGNTIYF. In DNA, the CDR3 is TGTGCTAGTGGTTTGGTCCCGGGATGGGCTGCCTCTGGAAACACCATATATTTT.

This clone appeared a single time. This chain connects TRBV7-9 to TRBJ1-6; D perhaps matches TRBD1 (6 bases). Germline CDR1 reads SEHNR; CDR2 reads FQNEAQ (reference sequence). CDR3 length equals 15 residues. V gave up 5 bases and J gave up 10 bases, with 18 bases separating them. CDR3 nucleotides: TGTGCCAGCAGCCCTGGGGGGGGCCTAGGGTCACCCCTCCACTTT. Protein: CASSPGGGLGSPLHF.

In its sample, this clone was seen once. The gene calls are TRBV6-5 and TRBJ1-2; D remains ambiguous. The CDR3 length is 12 residues. The germline gives CDR1 MNHEY, CDR2 SVGAGI. Trimming stripped 4 bases from V and 8 bases from J, with 11 bases between. The CDR3 bases are TGTGCCAGCAGTTGGGGAGAGTTAGGCTACACCTTC. Translated: CASSWGELGYTF.

The rearrangement joins TRBV5-1 to TRBJ2-5; 15 bases fit TRBD2. V dropped 2 bases and J dropped 6; count of bases not matched to a gene: 14. The CDR3 is 19 residues long. Germline V gene sequence: CDR1 SGHRS, CDR2 YFSETQ. This CDR3 is CASSLRTSGGAHPGKTQYF. The DNA of the CDR3 is TGCGCCAGCAGCTTACGGACTAGCGGGGGGGCCCACCCAGGGAAGACCCAGTACTTC.

This clone was recorded only once. This chain links TRBV25-1 with TRBJ1-6, with D hard to call. Germline V gene lookup returns CDR1 MGHDK and CDR2 SYGVNS. This CDR3 region has 18 residues. Trimming removed 0 bases at V and 3 bases at J, with 15 bases between. This chain's CDR3 is CASSEYFHSPNYNSPLHF. CDR3 coding DNA: TGTGCCAGCAGTGAATATTTCCACAGCCCTAACTATAATTCACCCCTCCACTTT.

The chain carries TRBV9 and TRBJ1-2, with D possibly matching TRBD1 (6 bases). The CDR3 is 15 amino acids. Germline CDR1 is SGDLS and CDR2 is YYNGEE. V shed 5 bases and J shed 4 bases, with 18 bases lying between them. Here the CDR3 reads CASRHTGNRGYGYTF. CDR3 sequence (DNA): TGTGCCAGCAGGCACACAGGGAATCGAGGCTATGGCTACACCTTC.